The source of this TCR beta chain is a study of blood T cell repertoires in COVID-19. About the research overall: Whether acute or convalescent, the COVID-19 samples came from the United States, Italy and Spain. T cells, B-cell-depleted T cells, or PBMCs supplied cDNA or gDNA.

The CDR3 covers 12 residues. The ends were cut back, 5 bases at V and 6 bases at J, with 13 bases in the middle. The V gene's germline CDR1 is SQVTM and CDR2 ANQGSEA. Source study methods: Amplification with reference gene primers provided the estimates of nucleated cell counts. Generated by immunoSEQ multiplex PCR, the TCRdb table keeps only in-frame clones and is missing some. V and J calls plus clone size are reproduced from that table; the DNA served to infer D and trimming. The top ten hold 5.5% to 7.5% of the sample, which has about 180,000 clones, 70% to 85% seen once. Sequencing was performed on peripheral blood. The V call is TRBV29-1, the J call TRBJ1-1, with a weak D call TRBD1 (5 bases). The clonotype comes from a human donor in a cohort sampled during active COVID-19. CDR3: CSVSGSVAEAFF. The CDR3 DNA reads TGCAGCGTTTCAGGGTCTGTCGCTGAAGCTTTCTTT.